One sample yielded the 28 T cell receptor beta chains listed below, sequenced in a study of blood T cell repertoires in COVID-19. The repertoire was sequenced with immunoSEQ multiplex PCR; TCRdb's copy has only in-frame clones and lacks some. The table shows roughly 250,000 clones, with approximately 86% occurring only once. The sample consisted of peripheral blood. The receptors here all came from a man aged 60-69 years who had recovered from COVID-19.

This clone occurred once. V is TRBV14 and J is TRBJ2-3; perhaps TRBD2 as D (5 bases). Germline CDR1 is SGHDN and CDR2 is FVKESK. Trimming removed 4 bases at V and 4 bases at J, with 18 bases between. The CDR3 has 16 residues. The DNA of the CDR3 is TGTGCCAGCAGCCTAACGAGAGGGCTAGCCTCAGATACGCAGTATTTT. Translation gives CASSLTRGLASDTQYF.

The rearrangement uses TRBV11-2 and TRBJ2-7; 7 nucleotides match TRBD1. The CDR3 spans 13 residues. The V segment lost 5 bases and the J segment 2 bases; nucleotides outside the gene matches: 3. The germline CDR1 and CDR2 sequences are SGHAT and FQNNGV. CDR3 DNA: TGTGCCAGCAGCCGAGGACAGGCCTACGAGCAGTACTTC. Translated: CASSRGQAYEQYF.

The gene calls are TRBV18 and TRBJ1-2, with 8 bases identical to TRBD1. V shed 0 bases, J shed 8 bases, and the junction held 5 bases outside the gene matches. Germline loops: CDR1 KGHSH, CDR2 LQKENI. The CDR3 extends over 14 amino acids. The CDR3 protein is CASSPPDRVKGYTF. The CDR3 DNA reads TGTGCCAGCTCACCACCGGACAGGGTAAAAGGCTACACCTTC.

V and J are TRBV6-2 or TRBV6-3 and TRBJ2-1; tentative D call: TRBD1 (6 bases). The CDR3 extends over 15 amino acids. V dropped 1 base and J dropped 10 bases, with 17 bases sitting between them. Looked up from germline, CDR1 is MNHEY and CDR2 is SVGEGT. CDR3: CASSYYVQGFGEQFF. The CDR3 coding sequence is TGTGCCAGCAGTTACTATGTACAGGGATTTGGGGAGCAGTTCTTC.

The chain joins TRBV4-2 to TRBJ2-4; 9 nucleotides align to TRBD2. The J segment lost 1 base and the V segment lost 0 bases, leaving 7 bases of the junction unmatched. Germline values: CDR1 LGHNA, CDR2 YNFKEQ. The CDR3 has 18 amino acids. In DNA, the CDR3 is TGTGCCAGCAGCCAAGAAGGGCTCAGCGGGGGGGCCAAAAACATTCAGTACTTC. Its protein is CASSQEGLSGGAKNIQYF.

The rearrangement links TRBV7-8 to TRBJ1-2, with D possibly TRBD1 on 5 matching bases. The CDR3 totals 14 residues. V was pared by 3 bases and J by 5 bases, with 13 bases between. From germline, CDR1 is SGHVS and CDR2 FQNEAQ. CDR3 loop: CASSFSGPAYGYTF. As DNA, the CDR3 is TGTGCCAGCAGCTTTTCAGGGCCAGCATATGGCTACACCTTC.

The CDR3 region is CASSGTLMDSEKLFF. The CDR3 DNA follows: TGTGCCAGCTCCGGAACCTTAATGGACAGCGAAAAACTGTTTTTT. This sequence joins TRBV18 and TRBJ1-4, with a possible D match to TRBD1 (6 bases). V dropped 6 bases and J dropped 8 bases, with 19 bases sitting between them. CDR1 is KGHSH and CDR2 is LQKENI in the germline V gene. The CDR3 is 15 residues long.

This clone was detected a few times. The chain uses TRBV3-1 (or the pseudogene TRBV3-2) and TRBJ2-2, with 8 bases lining up with TRBD2. The J segment lost 6 bases and the V segment lost 4 bases, leaving 4 bases of the junction unmatched. Germline V gene data show CDR1 as LGHDT and CDR2 as YNNKEL (reference sequence). The CDR3 extends over 14 amino acids. This CDR3 is CASSRSGGAGELFF. The CDR3 region has the DNA TGTGCCAGCAGCCGGAGCGGGGGCGCCGGGGAGCTGTTTTTT.

The chain has TRBV7-9 and TRBJ2-5; 8 bases line up with TRBD2. The trim removed 5 bases at V and 5 bases at J, leaving 10 bases unmatched. Germline V CDR1 and CDR2: SEHNR, FQNEAQ (reference sequence). The CDR3 is 15 residues long. The CDR3 DNA is TGTGCCAGCAGCCCCCCTTTCCGGGAGGGGGAGACCCAGTACTTC. It codes for CASSPPFREGETQYF. Variable domain in full (rest from reference TRBV7-9 and TRBJ2-5): DTGVSQNPRHKITKRGQNVTFRCDPISEHNRLYWYRQTLGQGPEFLTYFQNEAQLEKSRLLSDRFSAERPKGSFSTLEIQRTEQGDSAMYLCASSPPFREGETQYFGPGTRLLVL.

This clone is a singleton in its sample. The chain has TRBV2 and TRBJ1-6; D gene uncertain. Germline-derived CDR1 and CDR2 are SNHLY and FYNNEI. The CDR3 runs to 16 residues. V dropped 4 bases and J dropped 0 bases, with 10 bases sitting between them. CDR3 DNA sequence: TGTGCCAGCAGTGTTCCCGAGAGCTCCTATAATTCACCCCTCCACTTT. It is translated as CASSVPESSYNSPLHF. The entire variable domain, with the rest obtained from reference TRBV2 and TRBJ1-6, is as follows: EPEVTQTPSHQVTQMGQEVILRCVPISNHLYFYWYRQILGQKVEFLVSFYNNEISEKSEIFDDQFSVERPDGSNFTLKIRSTKLEDSAMYFCASSVPESSYNSPLHFGNGTRLTVT.

V usage is TRBV18 and J usage is TRBJ1-2, with 7 positions matching TRBD1. The CDR3 has 14 amino acids. J was trimmed by 7 bases and V by 0 bases; bases with no gene match: 5. The germline V gene encodes CDR1 KGHSH and CDR2 LQKENI. For the CDR3, the DNA is TGTGCCAGCTCACCACCGACAGGGTTGGGTGGCTACACCTTC. Translation: CASSPPTGLGGYTF.

The chain links TRBV27 to TRBJ1-1; TRBD1 is a possible D gene (6 bases). The length of the CDR3 is 14 residues. CDR1 MNHEY and CDR2 SMNVEV come from the germline V gene (reference sequence). V dropped 4 bases and J dropped 4 bases, with 13 bases sitting between them. DNA of the CDR3: TGTGCCAGCAGTTCCGGGGACACCACCACTGAAGCTTTCTTT. This codes for CASSSGDTTTEAFF.

The V and J genes are TRBV5-1 and TRBJ2-3; 7 bases are a match to TRBD2. Germline CDR1 and CDR2: SGHRS and YFSETQ. This CDR3 has 15 amino acids. V gave up 5 bases and J gave up 1 base; unmatched junction bases: 7. CDR3 amino acids: CASRIGGGRTDTQYF. In DNA form, the CDR3 reads TGCGCCAGCAGAATTGGCGGGGGACGCACAGATACGCAGTATTTT.

This clone has only a few counts. This chain links TRBV7-9 with TRBJ2-1; 7 nucleotides align to TRBD1. J lost 5 bases, V lost 5 bases, and 3 bases had no gene match. In germline, CDR1 is SEHNR, CDR2 FQNEAQ (reference sequence). The CDR3 sequence is 13 residues long. The CDR3 sequence: CASSPTGNNEQFF. CDR3 DNA: TGTGCCAGCAGCCCGACAGGGAACAATGAGCAGTTCTTC.

The CDR3 sequence is CASSFRGGPHGTDTQYF. The CDR3 bases are TGCGCCAGCAGCTTCCGGGGGGGTCCCCATGGCACAGATACGCAGTATTTT. The rearrangement uses TRBV5-1 and TRBJ2-3, with 8 nucleotides matching TRBD2. The V gene's germline CDR1 is SGHRS and CDR2 YFSETQ. The CDR3 has 17 residues. V trimming: 2 bases; J trimming: 1 base; junction bases outside the gene matches: 9.

The chain combines TRBV5-1 with TRBJ2-1; possible D gene TRBD2, 7 bases. Germline V gene sequence: CDR1 SGHRS, CDR2 YFSETQ. This CDR3 region has 15 residues. V was pared by 4 bases and J by 6 bases, with 17 bases between. CDR3 in amino acids: CASSPGGGARNEQFF. CDR3 coding DNA: TGCGCCAGCAGCCCGGGTGGGGGGGCTCGCAATGAGCAGTTCTTC.

The chain employs TRBV5-1 and TRBJ1-6, with 8 bases identical to TRBD1. The CDR3 covers 15 residues. The trim removed 4 bases at V and 5 bases at J, leaving 5 bases unmatched. Germline V gene sequence: CDR1 SGHRS, CDR2 YFSETQ. The chain's CDR3 is CASSPRTGNNSPLHF. The CDR3 region has the DNA TGCGCCAGCAGCCCAAGGACAGGGAATAATTCACCCCTCCACTTT.

The chain couples TRBV7-8 to TRBJ2-3, with TRBD2 matching over 8 bases. The CDR3 spans 16 residues. With 5 bases clipped from V and 2 bases from J, the junction kept 9 bases outside the gene matches. Germline V gene sequence: CDR1 SGHVS, CDR2 FQNEAQ. The CDR3 coding sequence is TGTGCCAGCAGCCGAGGAGTAGCGGGGCCCACAGATACGCAGTATTTT. This encodes CASSRGVAGPTDTQYF.

The chain is built from TRBV19 and TRBJ2-1; TRBD1 matches at 10 bases. CDR1 and CDR2 (germline): LNHDA, SQIVND (reference sequence). V was clipped by 5 bases and J by 3 bases; unmatched bases: 7. The CDR3 extends over 16 amino acids. CDR3 sequence reads: CASSEYWDRGYNEQFF. In nucleotides, the CDR3 is TGTGCCAGTAGTGAGTACTGGGACAGGGGCTACAATGAGCAGTTCTTC.

The rearrangement links TRBV29-1 to TRBJ2-1; TRBD2 matches 10 bases. The trim removed 4 bases at V and 10 bases at J, leaving 19 bases unmatched. CDR1 and CDR2 (germline): SQVTM, ANQGSEA. CDR3 size: 17 residues. CDR3 amino acids: CSVATSGAPFIRREQFF. For the CDR3, the DNA is TGCAGCGTTGCCACTAGCGGGGCCCCTTTTATACGGCGGGAGCAGTTCTTC.

This clone came up once. V usage is TRBV29-1 and J usage is TRBJ2-5, with D perhaps matching TRBD1 (5 bases). The CDR3 loop spans 15 amino acids. V was clipped by 2 bases and J by 0 bases, with 13 bases between them. The germline gives CDR1 SQVTM, CDR2 ANQGSEA. The DNA for the CDR3 is TGCAGCGTTGAACTGGACACCCCGTACCAAGAGACCCAGTACTTC. Its translation: CSVELDTPYQETQYF.

This chain joins TRBV19 and TRBJ2-7; a possible D gene is TRBD2 (6 bases). Trimming stripped 3 bases from V and 2 bases from J, with 20 bases between. The V gene's germline CDR1 is LNHDA and CDR2 SQIVND (reference sequence). This CDR3 has 17 residues. In DNA form, the CDR3 reads TGTGCCAGTAGTATGGCCCTCGGAGGGACCGGGACCTACGAGCAGTACTTC. Protein sequence: CASSMALGGTGTYEQYF.

V and J are TRBV19 and TRBJ2-2; 10 bases line up with TRBD1. Trimming removed 7 bases from V and 3 bases from J; junction bases left unmatched: 8. The CDR3 is 16 residues long. The V gene's germline CDR1 is LNHDA and CDR2 SQIVND (reference sequence). CDR3 in DNA: TGTGCCAGTACCTCCCGGACAGGGGGGCACACCGGGGAGCTGTTTTTT. It is translated as CASTSRTGGHTGELFF.

This rearrangement joins TRBV11-2 to TRBJ2-1; a weak D match, TRBD1 (6 bases). Germline V lookup: CDR1 SGHAT, CDR2 FQNNGV. V gave up 1 base and J gave up 8 bases, with 12 bases separating them. CDR3 size: 14 residues. CDR3 amino acids: CASSLVRGQHEQFF. DNA of the CDR3: TGTGCCAGCAGCTTAGTACGAGGACAGCATGAGCAGTTCTTC.

The V and J genes are TRBV3-1 (or the pseudogene TRBV3-2) and TRBJ2-5, with 9 bases lining up with TRBD2. With V trimmed by 9 bases and J by 5 bases, 10 bases remained unmatched. The CDR3 length is 14 residues. The V gene's germline CDR1 is LGHDT and CDR2 YNNKEL (reference sequence). CDR3 nucleotide sequence: TGTGCCAGGGTTTGTAGCGGGGGTTGGGAGACCCAGTACTTC. Translation gives CARVCSGGWETQYF.

The chain uses TRBV27 and TRBJ2-1, with 11 bases identical to TRBD1. The CDR3 covers 17 residues. Germline V gene data show CDR1 as MNHEY and CDR2 as SMNVEV (reference sequence). V shed 4 bases and J 7 bases; nucleotides not matched to a gene: 12. In DNA form, the CDR3 reads TGTGCCAGCAGTTCCCGGACAGGGGGCAGTTTTAGGAATGAGCAGTTCTTC. It yields the protein CASSSRTGGSFRNEQFF.

The chain recombines TRBV5-6 with TRBJ1-4, with unresolved D. This CDR3 contains 14 residues. Trimming took off 0 bases at V and 8 bases at J, with 11 bases between the two ends. Germline V CDR1 and CDR2: SGHDT, YYEEEE. CDR3 bases: TGTGCCAGCAGCTTGGGTATAGGAGGGGAAAAACTGTTTTTT. Translation gives CASSLGIGGEKLFF.

The CDR3 is CASSPNRGLGQPQHF. As DNA, the CDR3 is TGTGCCAGCAGTCCCAACAGGGGGCTAGGTCAGCCCCAGCATTTT. The gene calls are TRBV27 and TRBJ1-5; 9 bases align to TRBD1. CDR1 and CDR2 from the germline V gene are MNHEY and SMNVEV (reference sequence). CDR3 length: 15 residues. V shed 5 bases and J 6 bases; nucleotides not matched to a gene: 8.